A single count supports the clone carrying this TCR beta chain. The sample comes from a study of blood T cell repertoires in COVID-19. About the research overall: Samples representing acute and convalescent COVID-19 were sourced from the United States, Italy and Spain. In each case, the material was cDNA or gDNA derived from T cells, B-cell-depleted T cells, or PBMCs.

As originally analysed: Reference gene primer amplification yielded estimated nucleated cell counts. Only in-frame clones appear in the TCRdb table, and some are missing; sequencing was by immunoSEQ multiplex PCR. V, J and clone size reflect that table, while D and trimming were determined from the DNA. The sample has approximately 110,000 clones; 65% to 90% are singletons. The sample consisted of peripheral blood. The clonotype comes from a man of 80 years or more with acute or convalescent COVID-19.

The CDR3: CASSRQTTGRLNTEAFF. In DNA, the CDR3 is TGCGCCAGCAGCAGACAGACGACAGGGCGACTGAACACTGAAGCTTTCTTT. This sequence joins TRBV4-1 and TRBJ1-1; 7 nucleotides agree with TRBD1. Germline V CDR1 and CDR2: MGHRA, YSYEKL. This CDR3 is built from 17 residues. The J segment lost 0 bases and the V segment lost 5 bases, leaving 12 bases of the junction unmatched.